This T cell receptor (beta chain) was observed in a study of cytomegalovirus exposure and HLA in healthy donors. In germline, CDR1 is MNHEY, CDR2 SMNVEV (reference sequence). With 6 bases clipped from V and 5 bases from J, the junction kept 10 bases outside the gene matches. The CDR3 is made up of 16 amino acids. Comments on this clone: The antigen is unknown.

Findings and limits, study-wide: In an earlier analysis, about 87% or about 30%: the productive usage of most TCR beta V segments.

Primers included in the PCR were 60 Vbeta and 13 Jbeta primers. TCRdb's table, derived via immunoSEQ multiplex PCR, lists solely in-frame clones and lacks some. The sample has about 180,000 clones, 80% to 90% seen once; the top ten hold approximately 1.2%. The receptor was derived from a girl aged 2-10 years in good health and CMV-seropositive. V and J are TRBV27 and TRBJ2-7, with TRBD2 identical over 13 bases. Sequencing input: PBMCs. DNA for the CDR3: TGTGCCAGCAGACCTTGGACTAGCGGGAGAGATGACGAGCAGTACTTC. Translated, it gives CASRPWTSGRDDEQYF.